These 14 T cell receptor beta chains came from one sample sequenced in a study of blood T cell repertoires in COVID-19. Sequencing used immunoSEQ multiplex PCR; TCRdb keeps in-frame clones, though not all of them. The data show 160,000 or so clones, roughly 80% seen once. The sequenced sample consisted of PBMCs or T cells enriched from blood (not recorded which). The receptors come from a woman aged 40 to 50 with acute COVID-19.

The V gene is TRBV19, the J gene TRBJ2-3, with 8 positions matching TRBD2. The CDR3 sequence is 15 residues long. CDR1 is LNHDA, CDR2 SQIVND, per germline (reference sequence). The V and J ends lost 4 bases and 2 bases, in that order; junction bases with no gene match: 5. CDR3 loop: CASSTTSGYTDTQYF. In DNA, the CDR3 is TGTGCCAGTAGTACAACTAGCGGCTACACAGATACGCAGTATTTT.

This clone is a singleton in its sample. The chain combines TRBV3-1 (or the pseudogene TRBV3-2) with TRBJ1-2; D is possibly TRBD1 (6 bases). V dropped 3 bases and J dropped 9 bases, with 17 bases sitting between them. Germline V CDR1 and CDR2: LGHDT, YNNKEL (reference sequence). CDR3 size: 14 residues. The CDR3 here is CASSQVTGRGSYTF. Here the CDR3 DNA reads TGTGCCAGCAGCCAGGTGACAGGAAGAGGCAGCTACACCTTC.

The chain links TRBV12-3 or TRBV12-4 to TRBJ1-2; D possibly corresponds to TRBD1 (6 bases). The CDR3 is 13 amino acids. The V gene lost 6 bases and the J gene lost 9 bases, with 17 bases spanning the gap. The CDR3 here is CASRSGVEYSYTF. The CDR3 nucleotides are TGTGCCAGCAGGTCAGGGGTAGAGTATAGCTACACCTTC.

The chain has TRBV3-1 (or the pseudogene TRBV3-2) and TRBJ2-7, with TRBD2 identical over 10 bases. Unmatched junction bases numbered 13, after V lost 4 bases and J lost 4 bases. Germline values: CDR1 LGHDT, CDR2 YNNKEL (reference sequence). The CDR3 has 17 amino acids. CDR3 DNA: TGTGCCAGCAGCCCCAACATTGGTGGACTAGCGGCTTACGAGCAGTACGTC. Translation gives CASSPNIGGLAAYEQYV.

The rearrangement joins TRBV7-9 to TRBJ2-1, with D hard to call. Trimming shortened V by 5 bases and J by 0 bases, and 5 bases separated the two germline ends. The V gene's germline CDR1 is SEHNR and CDR2 FQNEAQ (reference sequence). The CDR3 spans 13 residues. The CDR3 sequence: CASSHISYNEQFF. The DNA of the CDR3 is TGTGCCAGCAGCCACATCTCCTACAATGAGCAGTTCTTC.

This clone was counted once. The V gene is TRBV3-1 (or the pseudogene TRBV3-2), the J gene TRBJ1-1, with D hard to call. The CDR3 extends over 14 amino acids. Germline V gene lookup returns CDR1 LGHDT and CDR2 YNNKEL (reference sequence). Trimming pared 4 bases from V and 8 bases from J, leaving 17 bases between. CDR3 sequence (DNA): TGTGCCAGCAGCCCCTTCGAACGACCGGGGGAAGCTTTCTTT. Protein: CASSPFERPGEAFF.

CDR3 residues: CASSKDRGRSGELFF. CDR3 sequence (DNA): TGTGCCAGCAGCAAGGACAGGGGGCGGTCCGGGGAGCTGTTTTTT. The J gene is TRBJ2-2, the V gene TRBV5-8; 11 bases line up with TRBD1. This CDR3 has 15 amino acids. Germline-derived CDR1 and CDR2 are SGHTS and YDEGEE. V shed 4 bases and J 6 bases; nucleotides not matched to a gene: 5.

This rearrangement joins TRBV5-1 to TRBJ2-4; 7 bases fit TRBD2. The ends lost 0 bases at V and 7 bases at J; junction bases unmatched: 10. The germline V gene has CDR1 SGHRS and CDR2 YFSETQ. The CDR3 is made up of 16 amino acids. For the CDR3, the DNA is TGCGCCAGCAGCTTGGGGTGGGAATGGCGGGAGAACATTCAGTACTTC. Amino acid sequence: CASSLGWEWRENIQYF.

This clone occurred a few times. V usage is TRBV30 and J usage is TRBJ2-3; TRBD2 matches 7 bases. From germline, CDR1 is GTSNPN and CDR2 SVGIG (reference sequence). Losses at the gene ends were 3 bases for V and 6 bases for J; bases not matched to a gene: 6. The CDR3 sequence is 13 residues long. The CDR3 nucleotides are TGTGCCTGGAGAATACTAGCGAGGGATACGCAGTATTTT. It specifies CAWRILARDTQYF.

The gene calls are TRBV10-3 and TRBJ2-1; 9 bases line up with TRBD2. The length of the CDR3 is 15 residues. Germline CDR1 ENHRY, CDR2 SYGVKD. V shed 7 bases and J 7 bases; nucleotides not matched to a gene: 11. As DNA, the CDR3 is TGTGCCATCACCCGAACTGGCGGGAGGGAAAATGAGCAGTTCTTC. Translation gives CAITRTGGRENEQFF.

The chain combines TRBV10-3 with TRBJ2-1; TRBD2 matches at 13 bases. Germline V CDR1 and CDR2: ENHRY, SYGVKD. The CDR3 runs 14 residues. V lost 4 bases and J lost 9; bases outside the gene matches: 3. The chain's CDR3 is CAISARTSGSEQFF. CDR3 sequence (DNA): TGTGCCATCAGTGCCCGGACTAGCGGGAGTGAGCAGTTCTTC.

The gene calls are TRBV23-1 and TRBJ1-2, with D unclear. TRBV23-1 is an ORF for which the function is uncertain. This CDR3 comprises 16 residues. Trimming removed 3 bases from V and 3 bases from J, with 17 bases in between. CDR3 sequence (DNA): TGCGCCAGCAGTCACCCGGGATACGAACGGGACTATGGCTACACCTTC. This codes for CASSHPGYERDYGYTF.

This rearrangement joins TRBV19 to TRBJ1-1, with D unclear. Trimming removed 1 base from V and 3 bases from J, with 12 bases in between. The CDR3 spans 15 residues. CDR1 and CDR2 (germline): LNHDA, SQIVND (reference sequence). The CDR3 DNA follows: TGTGCCAGTAGTATAGCTCGGTTCTCTTACACTGAAGCTTTCTTT. Translated, it gives CASSIARFSYTEAFF.

The chain uses TRBV27 and TRBJ2-3, with D perhaps TRBD1 (6 bases). V lost 5 bases and J lost 3, with 15 bases in between. This CDR3 has 15 residues. Germline V gene lookup returns CDR1 MNHEY and CDR2 SMNVEV (reference sequence). The CDR3 nucleotides read TGTGCCAGCAGTCCAACGCAGGGGTTGACAGATACGCAGTATTTT. Its translation: CASSPTQGLTDTQYF.